This T cell receptor (beta chain) was captured in a study of blood T cell repertoires in COVID-19. Using immunoSEQ multiplex PCR, the repertoire was profiled, and TCRdb retains in-frame clones only, with some absent. Of around 150,000 clones in the sample, 85% were seen once. Unmatched junction bases numbered 4, after V lost 1 base and J lost 5 bases. The CDR3 runs 14 residues. Germline V gene data show CDR1 as MNHNS and CDR2 as SASEGT. The chain joins TRBV6-1 to TRBJ1-1; 7 bases fit TRBD1. Material for sequencing was peripheral blood. The TCR originated in a human donor with acute or convalescent COVID-19. The donor label of this sample is uncertain. The chain's CDR3 is CASSEGDRTTEAFF. The CDR3 bases are TGTGCCAGCAGTGAAGGGGACAGAACGACTGAAGCTTTCTTT.